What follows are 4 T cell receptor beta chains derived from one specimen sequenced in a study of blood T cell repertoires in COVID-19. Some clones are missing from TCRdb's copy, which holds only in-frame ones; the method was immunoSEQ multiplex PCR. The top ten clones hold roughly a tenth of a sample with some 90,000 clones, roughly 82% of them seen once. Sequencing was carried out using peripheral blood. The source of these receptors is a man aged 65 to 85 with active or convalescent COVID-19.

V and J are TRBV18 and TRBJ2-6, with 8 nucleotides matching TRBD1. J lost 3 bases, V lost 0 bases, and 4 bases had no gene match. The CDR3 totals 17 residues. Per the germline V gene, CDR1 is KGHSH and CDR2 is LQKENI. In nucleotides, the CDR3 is TGTGCCAGCTCACCACCGAGGACAGGGTTTGGGGCCAACGTCCTGACTTTC. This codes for CASSPPRTGFGANVLTF.

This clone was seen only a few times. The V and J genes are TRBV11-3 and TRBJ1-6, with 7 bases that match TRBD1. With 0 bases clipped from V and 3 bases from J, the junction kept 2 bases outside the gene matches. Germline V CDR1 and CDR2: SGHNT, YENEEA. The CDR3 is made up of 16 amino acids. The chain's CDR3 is CASSLEAGGYNSPLHF. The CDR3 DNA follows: TGTGCCAGCAGCTTAGAGGCAGGGGGCTATAATTCACCCCTCCACTTT.

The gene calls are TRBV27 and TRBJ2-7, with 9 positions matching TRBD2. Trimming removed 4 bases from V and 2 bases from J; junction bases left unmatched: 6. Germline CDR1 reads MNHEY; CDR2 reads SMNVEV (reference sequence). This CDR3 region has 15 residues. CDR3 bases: TGTGCCAGCAGTTCGCCGGGACTAGCTACCTACGAGCAGTACTTC. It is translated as CASSSPGLATYEQYF.

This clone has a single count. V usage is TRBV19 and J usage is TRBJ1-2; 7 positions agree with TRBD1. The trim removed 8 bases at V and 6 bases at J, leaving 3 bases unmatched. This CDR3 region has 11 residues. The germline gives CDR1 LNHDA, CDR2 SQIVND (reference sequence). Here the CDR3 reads CASEGGHGYTF. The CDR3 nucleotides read TGTGCCAGTGAAGGGGGCCATGGCTACACCTTC.